This T cell receptor beta chain was found in a study of T-cell memory formation after mild COVID-19. The overall study: There were largely donor-specific TCR clusters. Study results and limitations: CD8+ contracting clones occupied EMRA, while CD4+ ones occupied mainly CM and EM. The pre-infection memory compartment contained some responding clones, suggesting cross-reactive memory joined.

5'RACE primed from the constant segment yielded TCR alpha and TCR beta cDNA libraries bearing sample barcodes and UMIs. TCRdb re-called the 5' RACE reads through MiXCR, storing one row per CDR3 protein. The table lists roughly 300,000 distinct CDR3 sequences, 8.2% of them singletons, with about 20% in the top ten. A note on this clonotype: What it recognizes is unknown.

CDR1 is SQVTM, CDR2 ANQGSEA, per germline. The CDR3 totals 12 residues. The germline V and J ends were trimmed by 7 bases and 7 bases, with 16 bases remaining between them. The J gene is TRBJ2-5, the V gene TRBV29-1, with D unclear. The sequenced sample consisted of PBMCs or a T cell subset sorted from them (not recorded which). This sequence originates from a man between 18 and 35 years old who had mild COVID-19 (a few samples of this study predate the infection). Cell type and time point are not known. The CDR3 sequence is CSAAAYIGTQYF. CDR3 in DNA: TGCAGCGCCGCGGCCTATATCGGGACCCAGTACTTC.